This T cell receptor beta chain was sequenced in a study of beta chain features in type 1 diabetes. The V end lost 3 bases, the J end lost 0 bases, and 11 bases lay between the germline ends. The CDR3 extends over 15 amino acids. CDR1 is PRHDT, CDR2 FYEKMQ, per germline (reference sequence). The entirety of the isolated RNA underwent reverse transcription, so expressed TCRB transcripts were sequenced. TCRdb's table, derived via immunoSEQ multiplex PCR, lists solely in-frame clones and lacks some. This sample carries roughly 260,000 clones, 20% of them seen once, and the ten largest clones take 0.028%. In regard to this clone: Its antigen remains unidentified.

Study-level findings and limits: For Type 1 diabetes patients, all four CD4+ subsets carried TCRB CDR3s that were moderately but significantly shorter. Within the patient group, naive, central memory and Treg TCRB repertoires appeared more similar to each other than within healthy donors.

This TCR was sampled from a woman aged 40-49 years with type 1 diabetes. The chain links TRBV13 to TRBJ1-1, with D possibly TRBD1 on 6 matching bases. Sequencing was carried out using naive CD4+ T cells from blood. This chain's CDR3 is CASSLGGPVNTEAFF. Written as DNA, the CDR3 is TGTGCCAGCAGCTTGGGGGGGCCGGTGAACACTGAAGCTTTCTTT.